This T cell receptor beta chain emerged from a study of CD8 T cells in Susac syndrome. Sequencing of TCR beta covered CD8+ and CD4+ T cells obtained from blood. CD8+ and CD4+ T cells were negatively isolated; TEMRA cells were FACS-enriched. Worth noting for this clonotype: The antigen remains unidentified.

Study-level results: The study's TCR sequencing and HLA analysis drew on a certain number of individuals. That number was acknowledged as relatively small.

This CDR3 contains 11 residues. Germline V gives CDR1 SGHRS, CDR2 YFSETQ. V was clipped by 3 bases and J by 3 bases, with 3 bases between them. RNA totalling roughly 0.45 to 1 ug underwent reverse transcription with random hexamers. The amplification used immunoSEQ multiplex PCR on TCR beta CDR3; it spanned 54 Vbeta and 13 Jbeta. TCRdb ran MiXCR on the immunoSEQ multiplex PCR reads and lists one entry per CDR3 protein. The table records 130,000 to 150,000 distinct CDR3 sequences, roughly 94% of them present only once. What was sequenced was CD4+ T cells from PBMCs. This sequence originates from a human donor in good health. The chain carries TRBV5-1 and TRBJ2-5; D is uncertain. CDR3 bases: TGCGCCAGCAGCTGGAAAGAGACCCAGTACTTC. The encoded protein is CASSWKETQYF.